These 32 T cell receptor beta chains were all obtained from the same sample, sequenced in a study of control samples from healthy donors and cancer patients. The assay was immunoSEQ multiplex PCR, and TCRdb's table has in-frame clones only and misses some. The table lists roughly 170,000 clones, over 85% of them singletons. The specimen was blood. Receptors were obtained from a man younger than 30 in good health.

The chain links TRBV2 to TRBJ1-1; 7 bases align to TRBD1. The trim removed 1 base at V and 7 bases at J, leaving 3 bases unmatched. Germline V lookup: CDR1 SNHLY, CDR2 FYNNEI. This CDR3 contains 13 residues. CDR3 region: CASSEEGAGEAFF. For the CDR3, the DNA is TGTGCCAGCAGTGAAGAGGGGGCGGGTGAAGCTTTCTTT.

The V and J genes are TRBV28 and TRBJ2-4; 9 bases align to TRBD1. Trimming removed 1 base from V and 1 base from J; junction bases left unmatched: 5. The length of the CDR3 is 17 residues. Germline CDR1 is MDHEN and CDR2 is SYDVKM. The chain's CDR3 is CASSLLGTGLAKNIQYF. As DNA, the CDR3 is TGTGCCAGCAGTTTATTGGGGACAGGGCTTGCCAAAAACATTCAGTACTTC.

The CDR3 region has the DNA TGTGCCAGTAGTACCCGACAGCCCTACGAGCAGTACTTC. Protein product: CASSTRQPYEQYF. The V and J genes are TRBV19 and TRBJ2-7; D might be TRBD1 (5 bases). Between the trimmed V and J ends, which lost 4 bases and 2 bases, there was a span of 9 bases. The CDR3 spans 13 residues. Germline CDR1 and CDR2: LNHDA and SQIVND (reference sequence). Based on the CDR3 plus reference TRBV19 and TRBJ2-7, the full variable domain is DGGITQSPKYLFRKEGQNVTLSCEQNLNHDAMYWYRQDPGQGLRLIYYSQIVNDFQKGDIAEGYSVSREKKESFPLTVTSAQKNPTAFYLCASSTRQPYEQYFGPGTRLTVT.

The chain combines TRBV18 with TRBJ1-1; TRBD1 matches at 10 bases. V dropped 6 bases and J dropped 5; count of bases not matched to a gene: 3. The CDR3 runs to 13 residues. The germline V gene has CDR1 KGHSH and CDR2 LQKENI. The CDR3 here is CASSLDRGTEAFF. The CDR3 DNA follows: TGTGCCAGCTCTTTGGACAGGGGGACTGAAGCTTTCTTT. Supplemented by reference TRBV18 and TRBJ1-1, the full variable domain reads NAGVMQNPRHLVRRRGQEARLRCSPMKGHSHVYWYRQLPEEGLKFMVYLQKENIIDESGMPKERFSAEFPKEGPSILRIQQVVRGDSAAYFCASSLDRGTEAFFGQGTRLTVV.

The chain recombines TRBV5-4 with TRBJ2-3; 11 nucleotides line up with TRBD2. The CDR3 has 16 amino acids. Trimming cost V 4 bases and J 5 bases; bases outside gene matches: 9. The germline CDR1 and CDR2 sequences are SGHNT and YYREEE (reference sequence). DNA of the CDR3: TGTGCCAGCAGCCGAACGCTAGCGGGGGGAGGAGATACGCAGTATTTT. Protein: CASSRTLAGGGDTQYF.

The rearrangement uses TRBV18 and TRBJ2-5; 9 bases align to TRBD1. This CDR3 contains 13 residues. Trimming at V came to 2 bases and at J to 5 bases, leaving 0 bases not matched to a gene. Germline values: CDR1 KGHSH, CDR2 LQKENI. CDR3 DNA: TGTGCCAGCTCACCAGGGACAGGGGAGACCCAGTACTTC. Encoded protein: CASSPGTGETQYF.

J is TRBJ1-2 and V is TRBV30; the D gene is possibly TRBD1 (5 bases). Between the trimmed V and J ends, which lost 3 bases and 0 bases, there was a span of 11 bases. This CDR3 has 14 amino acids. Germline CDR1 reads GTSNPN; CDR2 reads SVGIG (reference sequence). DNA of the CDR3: TGTGCCTGGAGCGGGGCAGCCTCTAACTATGGCTACACCTTC. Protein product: CAWSGAASNYGYTF.

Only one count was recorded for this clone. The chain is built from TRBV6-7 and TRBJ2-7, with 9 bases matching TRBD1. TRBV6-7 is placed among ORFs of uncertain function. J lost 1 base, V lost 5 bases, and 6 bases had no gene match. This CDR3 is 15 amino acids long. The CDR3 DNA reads TGTGCCAGCAGTCAATCGGACAGGGGATCCTACGAGCAGTACTTC. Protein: CASSQSDRGSYEQYF.

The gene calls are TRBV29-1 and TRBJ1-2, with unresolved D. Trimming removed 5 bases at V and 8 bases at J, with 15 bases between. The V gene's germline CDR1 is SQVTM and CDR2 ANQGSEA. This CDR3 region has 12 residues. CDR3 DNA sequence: TGCAGCGTTCAGACACAACTGGGAGGCTACACCTTC. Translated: CSVQTQLGGYTF.

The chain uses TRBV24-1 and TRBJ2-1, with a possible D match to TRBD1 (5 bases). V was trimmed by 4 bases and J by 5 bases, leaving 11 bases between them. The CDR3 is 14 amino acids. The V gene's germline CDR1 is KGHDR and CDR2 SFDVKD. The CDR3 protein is CATSDPDTNNEQFF. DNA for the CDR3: TGTGCCACCAGTGACCCGGACACAAACAATGAGCAGTTCTTC.

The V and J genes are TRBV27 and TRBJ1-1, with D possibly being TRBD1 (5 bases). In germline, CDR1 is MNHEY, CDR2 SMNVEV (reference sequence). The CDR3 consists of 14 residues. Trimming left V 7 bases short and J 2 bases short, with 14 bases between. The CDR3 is CASTPRGENTEAFF. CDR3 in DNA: TGTGCCAGCACCCCACGAGGGGAAAACACTGAAGCTTTCTTT.

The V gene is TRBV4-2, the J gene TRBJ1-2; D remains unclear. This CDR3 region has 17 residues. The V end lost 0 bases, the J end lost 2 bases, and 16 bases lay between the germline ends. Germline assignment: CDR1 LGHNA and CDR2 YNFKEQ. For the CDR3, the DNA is TGTGCCAGCAGCCAAGATCGCCCAGGAGCACTCAACTATGGCTACACCTTC. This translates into CASSQDRPGALNYGYTF.

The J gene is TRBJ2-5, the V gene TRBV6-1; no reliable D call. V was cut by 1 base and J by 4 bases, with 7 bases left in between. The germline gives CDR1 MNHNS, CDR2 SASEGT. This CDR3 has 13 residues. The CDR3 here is CASSEDPGETQYF. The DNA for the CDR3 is TGTGCCAGCAGTGAAGACCCTGGAGAGACCCAGTACTTC.

The CDR3 reads CAISGQGDSNQPQHF. Here the CDR3 DNA reads TGTGCCATCAGTGGACAGGGCGATAGCAATCAGCCCCAGCATTTT. This chain links TRBV10-3 with TRBJ1-5, with 7 nucleotides matching TRBD1. There are 15 residues in the CDR3. Germline loops: CDR1 ENHRY, CDR2 SYGVKD. V shed 4 bases and J 0 bases; nucleotides not matched to a gene: 3.

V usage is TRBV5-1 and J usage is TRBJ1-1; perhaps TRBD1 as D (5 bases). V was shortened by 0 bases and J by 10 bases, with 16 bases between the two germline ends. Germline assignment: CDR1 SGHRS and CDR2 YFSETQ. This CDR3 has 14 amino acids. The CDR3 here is CASSLDGARGRAFF. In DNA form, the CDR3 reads TGCGCCAGCAGCTTGGATGGGGCGCGAGGGCGAGCTTTCTTT.

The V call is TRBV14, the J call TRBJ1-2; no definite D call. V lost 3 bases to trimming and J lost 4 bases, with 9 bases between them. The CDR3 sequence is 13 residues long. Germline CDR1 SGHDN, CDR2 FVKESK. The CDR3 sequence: CASSHLWTYGYTF. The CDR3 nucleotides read TGTGCCAGCAGCCACCTGTGGACCTATGGCTACACCTTC. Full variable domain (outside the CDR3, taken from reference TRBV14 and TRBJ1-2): EAGVTQFPSHSVIEKGQTVTLRCDPISGHDNLYWYRRVMGKEIKFLLHFVKESKQDESGMPNNRFLAERTGGTYSTLKVQPAELEDSGVYFCASSHLWTYGYTFGSGTRLTVV.

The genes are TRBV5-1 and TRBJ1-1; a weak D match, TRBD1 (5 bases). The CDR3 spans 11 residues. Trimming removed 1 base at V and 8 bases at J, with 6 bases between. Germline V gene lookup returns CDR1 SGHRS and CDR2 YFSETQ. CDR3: CASSLSGEAFF. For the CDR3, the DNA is TGCGCCAGCAGCTTGTCAGGGGAAGCTTTCTTT.

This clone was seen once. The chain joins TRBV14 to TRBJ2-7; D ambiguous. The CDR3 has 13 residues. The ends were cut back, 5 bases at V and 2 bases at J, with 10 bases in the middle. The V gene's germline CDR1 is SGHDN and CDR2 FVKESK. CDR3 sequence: CASSGQTTYEQYF. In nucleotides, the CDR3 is TGTGCCAGCAGCGGCCAGACCACCTACGAGCAGTACTTC.

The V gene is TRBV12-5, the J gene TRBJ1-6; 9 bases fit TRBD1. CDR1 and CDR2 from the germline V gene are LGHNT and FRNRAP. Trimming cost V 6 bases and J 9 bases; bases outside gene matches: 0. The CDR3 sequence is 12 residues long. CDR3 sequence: CASGGQGSPLHF. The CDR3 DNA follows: TGTGCTAGTGGGGGACAGGGTTCACCCCTCCACTTT.

CDR3 sequence reads: CASSSGVLSSTDTQYF. The CDR3, as DNA: TGTGCCAGCAGCTCCGGGGTGCTTTCTAGCACAGATACGCAGTATTTT. The V and J genes are TRBV5-8 and TRBJ2-3, with D possibly TRBD2 on 5 matching bases. The CDR3 has 16 amino acids. V was cut by 3 bases and J by 0 bases, with 14 bases left in between. From germline, CDR1 is SGHTS and CDR2 YDEGEE.

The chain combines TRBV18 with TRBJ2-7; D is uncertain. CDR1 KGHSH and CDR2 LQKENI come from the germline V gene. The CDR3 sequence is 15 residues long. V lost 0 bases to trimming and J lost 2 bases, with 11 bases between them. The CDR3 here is CASSPPTSGTYEQYF. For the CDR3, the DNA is TGTGCCAGCTCACCACCGACAAGTGGGACCTACGAGCAGTACTTC.

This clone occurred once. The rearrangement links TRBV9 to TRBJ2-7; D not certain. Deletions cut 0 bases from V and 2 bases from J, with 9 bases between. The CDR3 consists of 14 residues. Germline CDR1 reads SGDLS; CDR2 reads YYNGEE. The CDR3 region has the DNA TGTGCCAGCAGCGTAGGGGTTGTCGCCTACGAGCAGTACTTC. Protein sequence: CASSVGVVAYEQYF.

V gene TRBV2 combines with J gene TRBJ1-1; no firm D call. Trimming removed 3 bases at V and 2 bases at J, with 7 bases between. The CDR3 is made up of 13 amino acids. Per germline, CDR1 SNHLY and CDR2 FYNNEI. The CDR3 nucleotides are TGTGCCAGCAGTGACATCGGCAACACTGAAGCTTTCTTT. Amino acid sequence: CASSDIGNTEAFF.

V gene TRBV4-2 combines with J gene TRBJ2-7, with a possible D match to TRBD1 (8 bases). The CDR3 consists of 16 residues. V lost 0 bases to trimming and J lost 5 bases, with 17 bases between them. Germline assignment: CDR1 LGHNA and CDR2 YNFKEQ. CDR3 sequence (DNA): TGTGCCAGCAGCCAAGATTTTCGACAGGGGAGGGACGAGCAGTACTTC. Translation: CASSQDFRQGRDEQYF.

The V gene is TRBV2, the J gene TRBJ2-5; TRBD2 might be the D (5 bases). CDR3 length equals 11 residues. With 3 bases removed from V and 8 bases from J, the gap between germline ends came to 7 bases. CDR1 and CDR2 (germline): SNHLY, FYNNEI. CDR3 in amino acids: CASSESGTQYF. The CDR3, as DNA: TGTGCCAGCAGTGAGTCGGGAACCCAGTACTTC.

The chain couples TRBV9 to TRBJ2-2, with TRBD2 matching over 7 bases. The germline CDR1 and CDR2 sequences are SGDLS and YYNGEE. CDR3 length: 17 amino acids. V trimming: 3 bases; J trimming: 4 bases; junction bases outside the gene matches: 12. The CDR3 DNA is TGTGCCAGCAGCGCCCACCTCTGGAGCGGGGTCACCGGGGAGCTGTTTTTT. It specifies CASSAHLWSGVTGELFF.

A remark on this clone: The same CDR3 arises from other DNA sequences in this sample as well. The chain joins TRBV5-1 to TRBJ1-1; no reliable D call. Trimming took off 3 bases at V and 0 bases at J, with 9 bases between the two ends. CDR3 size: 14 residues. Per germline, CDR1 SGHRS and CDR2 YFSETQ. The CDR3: CASSSDGMNTEAFF. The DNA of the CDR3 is TGCGCCAGCAGCTCGGACGGTATGAACACTGAAGCTTTCTTT.

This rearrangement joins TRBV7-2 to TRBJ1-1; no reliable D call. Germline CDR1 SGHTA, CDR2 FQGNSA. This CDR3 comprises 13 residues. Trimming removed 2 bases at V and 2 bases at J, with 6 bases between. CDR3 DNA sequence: TGTGCCAGCAGCTTAAGCGAAAACACTGAAGCTTTCTTT. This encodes CASSLSENTEAFF.

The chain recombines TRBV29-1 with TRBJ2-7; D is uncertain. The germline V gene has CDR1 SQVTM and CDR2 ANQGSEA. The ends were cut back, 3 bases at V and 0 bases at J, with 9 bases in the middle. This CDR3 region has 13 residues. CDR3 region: CSVEDGFSYEQYF. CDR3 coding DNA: TGCAGCGTTGAGGACGGATTCTCCTACGAGCAGTACTTC.

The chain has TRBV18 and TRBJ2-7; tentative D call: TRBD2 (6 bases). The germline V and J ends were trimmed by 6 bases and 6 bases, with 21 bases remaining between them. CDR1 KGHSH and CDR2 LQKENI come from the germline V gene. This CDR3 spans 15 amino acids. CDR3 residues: CASSRGGPSGGEQYF. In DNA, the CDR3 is TGTGCCAGCTCCCGGGGAGGCCCCAGCGGAGGCGAGCAGTACTTC.

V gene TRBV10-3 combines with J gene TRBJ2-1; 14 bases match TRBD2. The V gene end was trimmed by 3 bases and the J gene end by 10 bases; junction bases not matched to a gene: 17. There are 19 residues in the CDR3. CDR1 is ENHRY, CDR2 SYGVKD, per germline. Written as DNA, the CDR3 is TGTGCCATCAGTGAAGGCCGGACTAGCGGGGGGCTAGCTCTGGAGGAGCAGTTCTTC. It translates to CAISEGRTSGGLALEEQFF.

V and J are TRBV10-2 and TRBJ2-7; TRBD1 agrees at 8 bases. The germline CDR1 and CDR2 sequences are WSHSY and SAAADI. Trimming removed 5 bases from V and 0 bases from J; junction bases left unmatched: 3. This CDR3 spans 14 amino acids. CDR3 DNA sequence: TGCGCCAGCAGTTCCGGGACAGGCTCCTACGAGCAGTACTTC. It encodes CASSSGTGSYEQYF.